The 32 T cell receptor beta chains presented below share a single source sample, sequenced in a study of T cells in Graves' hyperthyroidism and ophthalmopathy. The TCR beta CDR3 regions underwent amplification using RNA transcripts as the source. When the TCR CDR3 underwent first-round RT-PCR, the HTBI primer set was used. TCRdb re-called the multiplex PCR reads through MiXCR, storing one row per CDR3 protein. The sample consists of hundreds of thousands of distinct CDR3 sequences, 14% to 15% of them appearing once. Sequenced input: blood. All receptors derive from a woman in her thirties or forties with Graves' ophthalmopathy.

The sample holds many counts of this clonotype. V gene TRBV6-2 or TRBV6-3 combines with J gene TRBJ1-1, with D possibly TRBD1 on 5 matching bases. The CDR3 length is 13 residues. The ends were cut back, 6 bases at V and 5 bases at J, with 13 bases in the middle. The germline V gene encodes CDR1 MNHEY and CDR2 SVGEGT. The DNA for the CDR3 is TGTGCCAGCAGAGTAACCGGGGGAACTGAAGCTTTCTTT. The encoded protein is CASRVTGGTEAFF.

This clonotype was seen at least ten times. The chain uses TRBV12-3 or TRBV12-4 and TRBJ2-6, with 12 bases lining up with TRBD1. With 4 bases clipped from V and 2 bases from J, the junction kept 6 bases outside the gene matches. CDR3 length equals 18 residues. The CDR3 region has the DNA TGTGCCAGCAGTTCGAACCGGGACAGGGGGCCTGGGGCCAACGTCCTGACTTTC. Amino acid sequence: CASSSNRDRGPGANVLTF.

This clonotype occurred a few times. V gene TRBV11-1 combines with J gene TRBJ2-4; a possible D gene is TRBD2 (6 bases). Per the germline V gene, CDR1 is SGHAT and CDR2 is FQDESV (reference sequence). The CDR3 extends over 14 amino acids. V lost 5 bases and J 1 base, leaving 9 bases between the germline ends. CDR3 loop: CASSLTSAKNIQYF. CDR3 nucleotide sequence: TGTGCCAGCAGCCTAACTAGCGCCAAAAACATTCAGTACTTC.

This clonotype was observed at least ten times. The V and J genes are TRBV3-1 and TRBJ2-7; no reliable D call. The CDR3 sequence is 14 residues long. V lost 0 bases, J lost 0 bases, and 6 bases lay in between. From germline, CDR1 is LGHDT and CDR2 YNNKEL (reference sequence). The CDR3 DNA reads TGTGCCAGCAGCCAAGAGTTCGTCTCCTACGAGCAGTACTTC. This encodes CASSQEFVSYEQYF.

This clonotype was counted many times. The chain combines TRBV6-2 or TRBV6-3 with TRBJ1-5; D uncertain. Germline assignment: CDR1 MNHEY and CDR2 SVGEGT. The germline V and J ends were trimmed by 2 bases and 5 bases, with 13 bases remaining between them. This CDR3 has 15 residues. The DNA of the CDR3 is TGTGCCAGCAGTTACGAACCGGGAGACTATCAGCCCCAGCATTTT. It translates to CASSYEPGDYQPQHF.

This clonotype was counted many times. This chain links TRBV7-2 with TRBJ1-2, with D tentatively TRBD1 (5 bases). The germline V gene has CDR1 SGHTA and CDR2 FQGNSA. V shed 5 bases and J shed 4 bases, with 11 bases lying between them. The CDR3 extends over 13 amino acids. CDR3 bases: TGTGCCAGCAGCCGGACAAGGATCTATGGCTACACCTTC. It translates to CASSRTRIYGYTF.

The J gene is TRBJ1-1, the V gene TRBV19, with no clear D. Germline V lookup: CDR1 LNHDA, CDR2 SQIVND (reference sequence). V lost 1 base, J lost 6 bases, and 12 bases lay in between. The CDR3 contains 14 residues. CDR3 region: CASSIVLWNSEAFF. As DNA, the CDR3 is TGTGCCAGTAGTATAGTATTATGGAATTCTGAAGCTTTCTTT.

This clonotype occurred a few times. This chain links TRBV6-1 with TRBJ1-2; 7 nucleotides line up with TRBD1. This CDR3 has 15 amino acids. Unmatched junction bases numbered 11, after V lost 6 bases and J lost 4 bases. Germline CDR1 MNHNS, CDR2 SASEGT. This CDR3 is CASSQRGTVFYGYTF. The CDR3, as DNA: TGTGCCAGCAGCCAGCGGGGGACAGTCTTCTATGGCTACACCTTC.

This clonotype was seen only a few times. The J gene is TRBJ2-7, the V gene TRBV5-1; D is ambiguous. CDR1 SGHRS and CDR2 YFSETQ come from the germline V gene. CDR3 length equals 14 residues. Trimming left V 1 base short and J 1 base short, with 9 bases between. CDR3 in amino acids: CASSLLATSYEQYF. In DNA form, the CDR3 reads TGCGCCAGCAGCTTGCTGGCAACTTCCTACGAGCAGTACTTC.

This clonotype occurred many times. As DNA, the CDR3 is TGTGCCTGGAGCCCGGGACCGGAAGGGCAGACCCAGTACTTC. Residues: CAWSPGPEGQTQYF. The chain employs TRBV30 and TRBJ2-5; the D call may be TRBD1 or TRBD2 (5 bases each). Germline V gene lookup returns CDR1 GTSNPN and CDR2 SVGIG (reference sequence). V was clipped by 3 bases and J by 6 bases, with 17 bases between them. CDR3 length: 14 residues.

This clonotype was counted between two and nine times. The DNA for the CDR3 is TGTGCCAGCAGTCCCCGGGACAGTTCTGGAAACACCATATATTTT. Translating it yields CASSPRDSSGNTIYF. The V and J genes are TRBV27 and TRBJ1-3, with 7 bases fitting TRBD1. This CDR3 region has 15 residues. Germline CDR1 MNHEY, CDR2 SMNVEV (reference sequence). The ends lost 5 bases at V and 1 base at J; junction bases unmatched: 5.

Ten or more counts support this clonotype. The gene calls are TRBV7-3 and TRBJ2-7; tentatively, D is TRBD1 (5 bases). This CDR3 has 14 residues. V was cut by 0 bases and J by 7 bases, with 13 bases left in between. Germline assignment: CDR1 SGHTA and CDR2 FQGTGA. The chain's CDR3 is CASSLTGGAGEQYF. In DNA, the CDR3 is TGTGCCAGCAGCTTAACGGGTGGGGCAGGAGAGCAGTACTTC.

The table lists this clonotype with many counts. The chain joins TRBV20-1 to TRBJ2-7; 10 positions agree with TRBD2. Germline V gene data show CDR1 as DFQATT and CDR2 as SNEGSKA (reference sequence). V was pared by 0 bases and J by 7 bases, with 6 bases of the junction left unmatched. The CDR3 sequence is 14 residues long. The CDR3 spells CSAREGTSELEQYF. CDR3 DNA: TGCAGTGCTAGAGAAGGGACTAGCGAGCTTGAGCAGTACTTC.

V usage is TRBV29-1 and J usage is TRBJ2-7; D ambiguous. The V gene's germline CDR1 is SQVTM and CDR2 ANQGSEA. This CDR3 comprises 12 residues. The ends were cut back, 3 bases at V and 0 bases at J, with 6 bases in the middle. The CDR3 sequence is CSVEADSYEQYF. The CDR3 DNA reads TGCAGCGTTGAGGCAGACTCCTACGAGCAGTACTTC.

The CDR3 DNA reads TGCGCCAGCAGCTTGTACGGGACAGGGGGCAAGTACGAGCAGTACTTC. It specifies CASSLYGTGGKYEQYF. The V and J genes are TRBV5-1 and TRBJ2-7, with 12 bases fitting TRBD1. Losses at the gene ends were 1 base for V and 4 bases for J; bases not matched to a gene: 6. Germline V gives CDR1 SGHRS, CDR2 YFSETQ. The CDR3 totals 16 residues.

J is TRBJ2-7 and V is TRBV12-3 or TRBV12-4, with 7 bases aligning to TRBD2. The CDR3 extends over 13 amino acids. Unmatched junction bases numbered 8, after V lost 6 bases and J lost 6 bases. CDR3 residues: CASSPMGGSEQYF. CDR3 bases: TGTGCCAGCAGCCCGATGGGGGGGAGCGAGCAGTACTTC.

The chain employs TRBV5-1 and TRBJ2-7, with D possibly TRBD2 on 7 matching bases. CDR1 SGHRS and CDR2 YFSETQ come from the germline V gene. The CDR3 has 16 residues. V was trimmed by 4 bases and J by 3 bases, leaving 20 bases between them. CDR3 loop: CASSPGGLLADYEQYF. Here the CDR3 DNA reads TGCGCCAGCAGCCCGGGGGGCCTTCTAGCGGACTACGAGCAGTACTTC.

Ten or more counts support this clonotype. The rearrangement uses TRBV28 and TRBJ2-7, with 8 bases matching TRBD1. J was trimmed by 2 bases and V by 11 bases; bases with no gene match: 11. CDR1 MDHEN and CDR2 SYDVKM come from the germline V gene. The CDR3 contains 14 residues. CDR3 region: CASRPTGAAYEQYF. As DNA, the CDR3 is TGTGCCTCACGGCCGACAGGGGCTGCCTACGAGCAGTACTTC.

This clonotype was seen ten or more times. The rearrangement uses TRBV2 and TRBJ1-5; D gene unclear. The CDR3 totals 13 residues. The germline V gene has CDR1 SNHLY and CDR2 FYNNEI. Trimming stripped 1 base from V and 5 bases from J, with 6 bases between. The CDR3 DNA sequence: TGTGCCAGCAGTGAAGATGGATATCAGCCCCAGCATTTT. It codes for CASSEDGYQPQHF.

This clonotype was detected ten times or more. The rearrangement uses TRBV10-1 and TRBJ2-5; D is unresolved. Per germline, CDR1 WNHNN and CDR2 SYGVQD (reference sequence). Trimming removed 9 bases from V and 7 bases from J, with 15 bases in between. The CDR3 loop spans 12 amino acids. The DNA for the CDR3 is TGCGCCAGGGTAGTGCGGTGGGTGACCCAGTACTTC. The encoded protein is CARVVRWVTQYF.

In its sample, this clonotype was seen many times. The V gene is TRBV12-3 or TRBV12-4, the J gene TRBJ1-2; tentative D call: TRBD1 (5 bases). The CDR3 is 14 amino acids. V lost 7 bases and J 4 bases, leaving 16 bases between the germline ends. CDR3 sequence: CASITGTASYGYTF. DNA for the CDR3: TGTGCCAGCATTACAGGAACCGCATCCTATGGCTACACCTTC.

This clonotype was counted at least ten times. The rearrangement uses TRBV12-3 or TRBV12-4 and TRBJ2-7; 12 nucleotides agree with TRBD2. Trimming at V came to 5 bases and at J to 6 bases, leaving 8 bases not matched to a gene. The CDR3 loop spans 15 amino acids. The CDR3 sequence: CASSQGTSGFREQYF. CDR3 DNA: TGTGCCAGCAGTCAGGGGACTAGCGGGTTCCGCGAGCAGTACTTC.

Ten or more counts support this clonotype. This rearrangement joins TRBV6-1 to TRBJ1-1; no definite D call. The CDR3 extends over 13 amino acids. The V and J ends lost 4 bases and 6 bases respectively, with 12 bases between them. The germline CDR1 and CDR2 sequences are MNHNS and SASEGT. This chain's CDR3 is CASSVSGRSEAFF. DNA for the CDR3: TGTGCCAGCAGTGTAAGTGGGCGCTCTGAAGCTTTCTTT.

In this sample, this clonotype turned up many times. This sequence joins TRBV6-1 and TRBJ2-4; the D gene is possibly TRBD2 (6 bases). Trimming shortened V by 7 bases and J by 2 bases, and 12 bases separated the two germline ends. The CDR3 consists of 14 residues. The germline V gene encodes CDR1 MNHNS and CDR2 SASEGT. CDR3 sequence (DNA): TGTGCCAGCACGGAGGGGTGGTCCAAAAACATTCAGTACTTC. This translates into CASTEGWSKNIQYF.

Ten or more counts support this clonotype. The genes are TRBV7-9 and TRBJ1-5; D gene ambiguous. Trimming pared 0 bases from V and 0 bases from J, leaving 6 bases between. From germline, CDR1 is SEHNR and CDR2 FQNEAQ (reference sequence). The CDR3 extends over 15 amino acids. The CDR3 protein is CASSLALDSNQPQHF. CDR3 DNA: TGTGCCAGCAGCTTAGCGCTGGATAGCAATCAGCCCCAGCATTTT.

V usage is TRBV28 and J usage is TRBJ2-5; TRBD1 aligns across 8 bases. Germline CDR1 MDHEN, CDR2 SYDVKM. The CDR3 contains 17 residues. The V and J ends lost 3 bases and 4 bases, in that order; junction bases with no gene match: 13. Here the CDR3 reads CASSFDPRTGFRETQYF. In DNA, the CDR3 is TGTGCCAGCAGTTTCGACCCCCGGACAGGGTTCCGAGAGACCCAGTACTTC.

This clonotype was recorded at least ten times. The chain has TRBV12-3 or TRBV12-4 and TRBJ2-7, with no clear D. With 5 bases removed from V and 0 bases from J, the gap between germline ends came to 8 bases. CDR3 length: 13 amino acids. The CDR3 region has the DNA TGTGCCAGCAGTGGAACAGCCTCCTACGAGCAGTACTTC. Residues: CASSGTASYEQYF.

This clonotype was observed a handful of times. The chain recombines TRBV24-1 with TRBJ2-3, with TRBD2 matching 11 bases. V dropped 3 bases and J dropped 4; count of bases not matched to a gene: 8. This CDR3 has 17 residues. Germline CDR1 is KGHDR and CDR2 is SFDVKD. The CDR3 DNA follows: TGTGCCACCAGTGATCCCGGGACTAGCGGAGACGCAGATACGCAGTATTTT. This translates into CATSDPGTSGDADTQYF.

Here the CDR3 DNA reads TGCGCCAGCAGGGGACTAGCGCACCACGAGCAGTACTTC. Translating gives CASRGLAHHEQYF. The genes are TRBV5-1 and TRBJ2-7, with TRBD2 identical over 10 bases. CDR1 and CDR2 (germline): SGHRS, YFSETQ. This CDR3 spans 13 amino acids. Trimming at V came to 5 bases and at J to 5 bases, leaving 4 bases not matched to a gene.

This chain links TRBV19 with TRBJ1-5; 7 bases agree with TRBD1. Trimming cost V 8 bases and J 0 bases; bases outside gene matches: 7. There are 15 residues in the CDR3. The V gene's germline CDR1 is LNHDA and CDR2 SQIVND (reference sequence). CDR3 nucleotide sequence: TGTGCCAGTGGAGGACAGGCAAGTAGCAATCAGCCCCAGCATTTT. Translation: CASGGQASSNQPQHF.

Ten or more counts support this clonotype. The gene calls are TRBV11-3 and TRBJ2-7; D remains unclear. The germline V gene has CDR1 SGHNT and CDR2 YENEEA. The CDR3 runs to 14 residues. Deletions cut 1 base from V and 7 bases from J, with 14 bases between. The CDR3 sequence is CASSLGSSSIEQYF. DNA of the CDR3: TGTGCCAGCAGCTTAGGTTCGTCATCGATTGAGCAGTACTTC.

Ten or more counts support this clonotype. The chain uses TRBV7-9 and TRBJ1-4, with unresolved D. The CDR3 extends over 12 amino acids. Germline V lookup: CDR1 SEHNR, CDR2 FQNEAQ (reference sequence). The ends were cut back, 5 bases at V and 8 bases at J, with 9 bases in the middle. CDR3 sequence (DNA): TGTGCCAGCAGCCCGGTCGGGGAAAAACTGTTTTTT. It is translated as CASSPVGEKLFF.